This TCR beta chain derives from a study of metastatic and nonmetastatic thyroid tumors. Study summary: Blood and tumor or nodule tissue repertoires from malignant and benign thyroid patients were compared. The study's findings and limits: Reports indicated that malignant thyroid tumors showed significantly higher TCR beta diversity than benign nodules did, in blood and tumor.

Ten or more counts support this clone. The antigen remains undetermined. The V end was cut by 5 bases, the J end by 3 bases, with 19 bases between. This CDR3 region has 17 residues. Per the germline V gene, CDR1 is SNHLY and CDR2 is FYNNEI. Original handling: Built for papillary thyroid cancer, a distant-metastasis classifier drew on CDR3 differences across clinicopathological groups. TCRdb ran MiXCR on the PCR reads. These V and J calls derive from TCRdb rather than the authors' analysis. The sample consists of about 40,000 clones, about an eighth of them appearing once. Before thyroid surgery, none of the patients had received any treatment.

This TCR was recovered from a female donor with papillary thyroid cancer or a benign thyroid nodule (not recorded which). Some clones in this sample may be carry-over from other donors' samples. This chain links TRBV2 with TRBJ1-4; no definite D call. The source material was blood. CDR3 DNA: TGTGCCAGCAGTCAGCTTCAAGGGTCCGTGGCTAATGAAAAACTGTTTTTT. Its protein product is CASSQLQGSVANEKLFF.